Below, one T cell receptor beta chain is given with its context. The data stem from a study of T cells in Graves' hyperthyroidism and ophthalmopathy. Germline V gene lookup returns CDR1 SGHRS and CDR2 YFSETQ. V lost 1 base and J lost 2; bases outside the gene matches: 5. The CDR3 has 15 amino acids. TCR beta CDR3 regions were amplified from RNA transcripts. The primer set for the first-round RT-PCR of the TCR CDR3 was HTBI. TCRdb processed the multiplex PCR reads anew with MiXCR; each CDR3 protein has one entry. The repertoire holds over 500,000 distinct CDR3 sequences, with roughly 45% as singletons. This clonotype was sampled from an adult woman with Graves' disease, either hyperthyroidism or ophthalmopathy (not recorded which). The chain is built from TRBV5-1 and TRBJ2-5; 7 bases are shared with TRBD1. The sample comprised peripheral blood or thyroid tissue (not recorded which). Written as DNA, the CDR3 is TGCGCCAGCAGCTTGTTGGACAGGATACAAGAGACCCAGTACTTC. It encodes CASSLLDRIQETQYF. Variable domain in full (rest from reference TRBV5-1 and TRBJ2-5): KAGVTQTPRYLIKTRGQQVTLSCSPISGHRSVSWYQQTPGQGLQFLFEYFSETQRNKGNFPGRFSGRQFSNSRSEMNVSTLELGDSALYLCASSLLDRIQETQYFGPGTRLLVL.